A single sample gave rise to the 18 T cell receptor beta chains below, sequenced in a study of STAT3 mutations in large granular lymphocyte leukemia (dated by TCRdb to between 2017 and 2020). Overall results and qualifications from the work: At least one immunodominant TCRbeta clonotype was present in every T-LGLL patient, and multiple immunodominant subclonotypes appeared in about half of the T-LGLL patients.

No antigen has been identified for these receptors. The library came from the immunoSEQ multiplex PCR assay. The clones in this table, taken by TCRdb from immuneACCESS, are in-frame only. Not every clone is retained; where verified, under half of the shortfall comes from an unresolved V gene, and the cause of the rest is unknown. This sample lists approximately 30,000 clones; around three quarters were detected once. Jointly, the top ten make up roughly 31% of the sample. The sequenced material came from peripheral blood mononuclear cells. These receptors all come from a woman between 45 and 65 years old with T-cell large granular lymphocyte leukemia. Some clones in this sample may be carry-over from other donors' samples. The age is the age at diagnosis.

The genes are TRBV28 and TRBJ2-7; maybe TRBD2 (7 bases). V lost 6 bases and J lost 3, with 12 bases in between. The CDR3 contains 13 residues. CDR1 and CDR2 (germline): MDHEN, SYDVKM. CDR3 DNA sequence: TGTGCCAGCAGCCGAAGGGGGGGCTACGAGCAGTACTTC. It translates to CASSRRGGYEQYF.

The rearrangement uses TRBV5-1 and TRBJ2-3; 7 positions agree with TRBD2. The CDR3 consists of 15 residues. Germline V gene data show CDR1 as SGHRS and CDR2 as YFSETQ. V was pared by 1 base and J by 6 bases, with 8 bases of the junction left unmatched. CDR3: CASSLRSGGGDTQYF. CDR3 bases: TGCGCCAGCAGCTTGCGATCGGGAGGAGGGGATACGCAGTATTTT.

The V gene is TRBV7-2, the J gene TRBJ2-3; 14 bases agree with TRBD2. The ends lost 5 bases at V and 5 bases at J; junction bases unmatched: 6. The CDR3 length is 16 residues. Germline values: CDR1 SGHTA, CDR2 FQGNSA. CDR3 nucleotide sequence: TGTGCCAGCAGCCGAGGGACTAGCGGGAGCGTAGATACGCAGTATTTT. Amino acids: CASSRGTSGSVDTQYF. The full variable domain, rest sourced from reference TRBV7-2 and TRBJ2-3, is GAGVSQSPSNKVTEKGKDVELRCDPISGHTALYWYRQSLGQGLEFLIYFQGNSAPDKSGLPSDRFSAERTGGSVSTLTIQRTQQEDSAVYLCASSRGTSGSVDTQYFGPGTRLTVL.

The chain employs TRBV6-5 and TRBJ2-1; D may be TRBD2 (6 bases). Trimming shortened V by 9 bases and J by 8 bases, and 14 bases separated the two germline ends. Looked up from germline, CDR1 is MNHEY and CDR2 is SVGAGI. This CDR3 is 12 amino acids long. The CDR3 DNA reads TGTGCCAGTCTAGCGTGGCAACATGAGCAGTTCTTC. It yields the protein CASLAWQHEQFF.

This clone was seen a single time. V gene TRBV18 combines with J gene TRBJ1-2; 8 positions agree with TRBD1. Per the germline V gene, CDR1 is KGHSH and CDR2 is LQKENI. The CDR3 has 15 amino acids. The V and J ends lost 4 bases and 8 bases, in that order; junction bases with no gene match: 12. CDR3: CASSLTTTGDPGYTF. CDR3 nucleotides: TGTGCCAGCTCACTAACCACGACAGGGGATCCGGGCTACACCTTC.

This sequence joins TRBV9 and TRBJ2-5; weak D call: TRBD2 (6 bases). Trimming removed 4 bases at V and 5 bases at J, with 15 bases between. Germline lookup yields CDR1 SGDLS and CDR2 YYNGEE. The CDR3 consists of 14 residues. CDR3 in amino acids: CASSLGLATETQYF. The CDR3 region has the DNA TGTGCCAGCAGCCTCGGGCTAGCGACGGAGACCCAGTACTTC.

V usage is TRBV19 and J usage is TRBJ1-2; 7 bases map to TRBD1. From germline, CDR1 is LNHDA and CDR2 SQIVND (reference sequence). This CDR3 spans 13 amino acids. V shed 10 bases and J 0 bases; nucleotides not matched to a gene: 5. CDR3 DNA sequence: TGTGCCACATGGACAGGTCCTAACTATGGCTACACCTTC. Its translation is CATWTGPNYGYTF.

This rearrangement joins TRBV7-9 to TRBJ2-6; D might be TRBD2 (5 bases). V was pared by 0 bases and J by 0 bases, with 9 bases between. Germline values: CDR1 SEHNR, CDR2 FQNEAQ (reference sequence). The CDR3 is made up of 17 amino acids. CDR3 coding DNA: TGTGCCAGCAGCTTAGCCTTGGGAGTCTCTGGGGCCAACGTCCTGACTTTC. This codes for CASSLALGVSGANVLTF.

This clone was observed a single time. The V and J genes are TRBV7-2 and TRBJ2-3, with 7 bases fitting TRBD2. The CDR3 extends over 15 amino acids. Looked up from germline, CDR1 is SGHTA and CDR2 is FQGNSA. With V trimmed by 6 bases and J by 5 bases, 11 bases remained unmatched. The CDR3 sequence: CASRSSGPGRDTQYF. The CDR3 nucleotides are TGTGCCAGCAGATCTAGCGGCCCGGGTCGAGATACGCAGTATTTT.

The chain recombines TRBV7-2 with TRBJ2-4; D might be TRBD1 (6 bases). Trimming shortened V by 5 bases and J by 0 bases, and 17 bases separated the two germline ends. CDR1 is SGHTA, CDR2 FQGNSA, per germline. CDR3 length: 17 amino acids. The CDR3, as DNA: TGTGCCAGCAGCCAACCGCAGGGGATTCTAGCCAAAAACATTCAGTACTTC. Protein product: CASSQPQGILAKNIQYF.

The chain employs TRBV4-3 and TRBJ1-2, with D maybe TRBD1 (5 bases). CDR1 LGHNA and CDR2 YSLEER come from the germline V gene. This CDR3 is built from 15 residues. V was pared by 0 bases and J by 8 bases, with 16 bases between. The CDR3 bases are TGCGCCAGCAGCCAAGATCTACAGGTTCCCAGGGGCTACACCTTC. This translates into CASSQDLQVPRGYTF.

The J gene is TRBJ2-7, the V gene TRBV25-1; D gene uncertain. The CDR3 sequence is 16 residues long. The V end was cut by 3 bases, the J end by 2 bases, with 17 bases between. Germline lookup yields CDR1 MGHDK and CDR2 SYGVNS. The CDR3 DNA follows: TGTGCCAGCAGTGAGGGCCCCTGGTGGCAGCCCTACGAGCAGTACTTC. Its translation is CASSEGPWWQPYEQYF.

This chain uses TRBV7-8 with TRBJ2-7; D perhaps matches TRBD1 (6 bases). The CDR3 runs 14 residues. Trimming pared 1 base from V and 11 bases from J, leaving 18 bases between. Germline V gene sequence: CDR1 SGHVS, CDR2 FQNEAQ. CDR3 loop: CASSLVETGSFEYF. The CDR3 DNA is TGTGCCAGCAGCTTAGTCGAGACAGGATCCTTCGAGTACTTC.

The chain carries TRBV7-9 and TRBJ1-3, with D uncertain. V was pared by 1 base and J by 0 bases, with 10 bases between. Germline lookup yields CDR1 SEHNR and CDR2 FQNEAQ (reference sequence). The CDR3 covers 16 residues. CDR3 residues: CASSLGGPLSGNTIYF. For the CDR3, the DNA is TGTGCCAGCAGCTTAGGAGGTCCTCTCTCTGGAAACACCATATATTTT.

CDR3 DNA: TGTGCCAGCAGCGGCACAAGGGAGCAGTACTTC. This encodes CASSGTREQYF. This rearrangement joins TRBV7-2 to TRBJ2-7; D uncertain. The CDR3 has 11 amino acids. V gave up 5 bases and J gave up 7 bases, with 9 bases separating them. Germline CDR1 reads SGHTA; CDR2 reads FQGNSA. Variable domain in full (rest from reference TRBV7-2 and TRBJ2-7): GAGVSQSPSNKVTEKGKDVELRCDPISGHTALYWYRQSLGQGLEFLIYFQGNSAPDKSGLPSDRFSAERTGGSVSTLTIQRTQQEDSAVYLCASSGTREQYFGPGTRLTVT.

The V call is TRBV7-9, the J call TRBJ2-7, with D tentatively TRBD2 (5 bases). V was shortened by 3 bases and J by 5 bases, with 8 bases between the two germline ends. This CDR3 spans 12 amino acids. CDR1 is SEHNR and CDR2 is FQNEAQ in the germline V gene (reference sequence). The CDR3 region is CASSFIGDEQYF. As DNA, the CDR3 is TGTGCCAGCAGCTTCATCGGGGACGAGCAGTACTTC. Looking up the rest from reference TRBV7-9 and TRBJ2-7 gives the full variable domain: DTGVSQNPRHKITKRGQNVTFRCDPISEHNRLYWYRQTLGQGPEFLTYFQNEAQLEKSRLLSDRFSAERPKGSFSTLEIQRTEQGDSAMYLCASSFIGDEQYFGPGTRLTVT.

This chain joins TRBV27 and TRBJ2-7; unclear D gene. The length of the CDR3 is 12 residues. V dropped 3 bases and J dropped 2 bases, with 5 bases sitting between them. Germline V gene data show CDR1 as MNHEY and CDR2 as SMNVEV (reference sequence). The CDR3 region has the DNA TGTGCCAGCAGTTTTGGGGCCTACGAGCAGTACTTC. Translating gives CASSFGAYEQYF.

This sequence joins TRBV10-3 and TRBJ2-7; 11 nucleotides line up with TRBD2. The CDR3 has 13 amino acids. The germline gives CDR1 ENHRY, CDR2 SYGVKD. V trimming: 11 bases; J trimming: 4 bases; junction bases outside the gene matches: 7. The CDR3 reads CAASGTSGYEQYF. Written as DNA, the CDR3 is TGTGCCGCCTCCGGGACTAGCGGTTACGAGCAGTACTTC.